The rows below give T cell receptor beta chains drawn from one sample of a study of blood T cell repertoires in COVID-19. Libraries were prepared by immunoSEQ multiplex PCR; TCRdb keeps only in-frame clonotypes and omits some of them. Among 350,000 or so clones listed, 70% to 90% were seen once. The material sequenced was PBMCs or T cells enriched from blood (not recorded which). The receptors were sampled from a middle-aged woman with acute COVID-19. CDR3s include the opening cysteine and the closing phenylalanine or tryptophan. The order of the fields is D gene, clone size, J gene, V gene, CDR3 protein, CDR3 DNA. The D gene is left open where the match is weak. A clone size is listed for some rows: how often the clone was seen (once, few, many), or a class if it is expanded.

TRBD2	.	TRBJ2-1	TRBV7-2	CASRGGGAYNEQFF	TGTGCCAGCCGGGGCGGGGGGGCCTACAATGAGCAGTTCTTC
TRBD1	once	TRBJ2-7	TRBV6-5	CASSYRGTGGDEQYF	TGTGCCAGCAGTTACCGGGGGACAGGGGGCGACGAGCAGTACTTC
TRBD1	.	TRBJ1-6	TRBV9	CASSVGTGNRSPLHF	TGTGCCAGCAGCGTAGGGACAGGGAATAGATCACCCCTCCACTTT
.	.	TRBJ2-7	TRBV15	CATSRASAGFYEQYF	TGTGCCACCAGCAGAGCATCTGCGGGGTTCTACGAGCAGTACTTC
TRBD2	.	TRBJ2-1	TRBV7-3	CASSLAGPANEQFF	TGTGCCAGCAGCCTAGCGGGGCCGGCCAATGAGCAGTTCTTC
.	few	TRBJ1-5	TRBV19	CASSIRGSSQPQHF	TGTGCCAGTAGTATTCGAGGTTCCAGTCAGCCCCAGCATTTT
.	.	TRBJ1-5	TRBV19	CASRPLGETKQPQHF	TGTGCCAGTAGACCCCTCGGAGAGACGAAACAGCCCCAGCATTTT
TRBD1	.	TRBJ1-2	TRBV14	CASSQSGGGGYGYTF	TGTGCCAGCAGCCAATCAGGGGGCGGTGGCTATGGCTACACCTTC
.	.	TRBJ1-4	TRBV13	CASSSRGLATNEKLFF	TGTGCCAGCAGTTCAAGGGGGTTGGCAACTAATGAAAAACTGTTTTTT
.	.	TRBJ2-3	TRBV20-1	CSASRGSITDTQYF	TGCAGTGCTAGTAGGGGCAGTATCACAGATACGCAGTATTTT
.	.	TRBJ1-5	TRBV28	CASSLSAGPIDQPQHF	TGTGCCAGCAGTTTATCGGCAGGTCCAATCGATCAGCCCCAGCATTTT
TRBD1	.	TRBJ2-5	TRBV15	CATSRESVGTGQRETQYF	TGTGCCACCAGCAGAGAATCAGTCGGGACAGGGCAGCGGGAGACCCAGTACTTC
.	.	TRBJ1-5	TRBV19	CASSIIKGFGQPQHF	TGTGCCAGTAGTATAATTAAGGGGTTTGGTCAGCCCCAGCATTTT
.	.	TRBJ2-1	TRBV27	CASSFGGRGSYNEQFF	TGTGCCAGCAGTTTTGGGGGGAGGGGGTCCTACAATGAGCAGTTCTTC
TRBD2	.	TRBJ2-2	TRBV15	CATSRVSGRALDTGELFF	TGTGCCACCAGCAGAGTTAGCGGGAGGGCCCTGGACACCGGGGAGCTGTTTTTT
TRBD2	once	TRBJ2-1	TRBV28	CASRRTSGSIIEQFF	TGTGCCAGCAGGAGGACTAGCGGGAGTATCATTGAGCAGTTCTTC
TRBD2	.	TRBJ2-3	TRBV7-9	CASSLGLAGGDTQYF	TGTGCCAGCAGCTTAGGCCTAGCGGGAGGAGATACGCAGTATTTT
.	.	TRBJ1-2	TRBV6-2/TRBV6-3	CASSRSHLNYGYTF	TGTGCCAGCAGTCGTAGTCACCTTAACTATGGCTACACCTTC
TRBD2	.	TRBJ2-1	TRBV6-5	CASRLAGNEQFF	TGTGCCAGCAGATTAGCGGGTAATGAGCAGTTCTTC
.	once	TRBJ1-2	TRBV2	CASSEHISYGYTF	TGTGCCAGCAGTGAGCACATCTCCTATGGCTACACCTTC
.	.	TRBJ2-4	TRBV9	CASNPGPAKNIQYF	TGTGCCAGCAACCCGGGTCCAGCCAAAAACATTCAGTACTTC
.	.	TRBJ1-1	TRBV4-1	CASSQSVGGDTEAFF	TGCGCCAGCAGCCAGTCCGTGGGAGGGGACACTGAAGCTTTCTTT
.	.	TRBJ1-1	TRBV5-6	CASSHRGLNTEAFF	TGTGCCAGCAGTCATAGAGGACTTAACACTGAAGCTTTCTTT
TRBD1	.	TRBJ1-4	TRBV25-1	CATGTGNTNEKLFF	TGTGCCACCGGGACAGGGAATACTAATGAAAAACTGTTTTTT
.	.	TRBJ1-4	TRBV19	CASSTGNHAEKLFF	TGTGCCAGTAGTACGGGGAACCACGCGGAAAAACTGTTTTTT
.	.	TRBJ1-1	TRBV6-5	CASSYTGFMNTEAFF	TGTGCCAGCAGTTACACGGGTTTCATGAACACTGAAGCTTTCTTT
TRBD1	.	TRBJ1-1	TRBV5-6	CASSANAGGAMNTEAFF	TGTGCCAGCAGCGCCAACGCAGGGGGCGCTATGAACACTGAAGCTTTCTTT
.	.	TRBJ2-7	TRBV7-8	CASSPGDNPYEQYF	TGTGCCAGCAGCCCCGGGGACAACCCCTACGAGCAGTACTTC
TRBD2	.	TRBJ2-2	TRBV7-2	CASAAGGYTGELFF	TGTGCCAGCGCGGCGGGGGGGTACACCGGGGAGCTGTTTTTT
TRBD1	.	TRBJ1-6	TRBV14	CASSQDRGNSPLHF	TGTGCCAGCAGCCAGGACAGGGGTAATTCACCCCTCCACTTT
.	.	TRBJ1-6	TRBV2	CASSERRNSPLHF	TGTGCCAGCAGTGAACGGAGAAATTCACCCCTCCACTTT
.	.	TRBJ1-5	TRBV5-1	CASSLGGTPRQPQHF	TGCGCCAGCAGCTTGGGGGGGACACCCAGGCAGCCCCAGCATTTT
TRBD1	once	TRBJ2-7	TRBV19	CASSERAGTGVHEQYF	TGTGCCAGTAGTGAAAGGGCCGGGACAGGGGTCCACGAGCAGTACTTC
.	.	TRBJ1-4	TRBV6-5	CASSYSGGGIGEKLFF	TGTGCCAGCAGTTACTCTGGGGGGGGGATAGGGGAAAAACTGTTTTTT
.	few	TRBJ1-2	TRBV18	CASSPAAENYGYTF	TGTGCCAGCTCACCAGCGGCAGAAAACTATGGCTACACCTTC
.	.	TRBJ2-6	TRBV28	CASSSWGLQGNSGANVLTF	TGTGCCAGCAGTTCCTGGGGGCTACAGGGCAACTCTGGGGCCAACGTCCTGACTTTC
TRBD1	.	TRBJ1-2	TRBV6-1	CASSEAPGQGVWFLYGYTF	TGTGCCAGCAGTGAAGCTCCGGGACAGGGGGTCTGGTTCCTATATGGCTACACCTTC
.	once	TRBJ2-1	TRBV4-3	CASSRSAPRRDEQFF	TGCGCCAGCAGCCGCAGCGCCCCCCGCCGAGATGAGCAGTTCTTC
TRBD2	.	TRBJ2-5	TRBV3-1/TRBV3-2	CASSQDPSGGGTQYF	TGTGCCAGCAGCCAAGATCCAAGCGGGGGGGGGACCCAGTACTTC
TRBD2	.	TRBJ2-2	TRBV7-8	CASSLPLAGVTGELFF	TGTGCCAGCAGCCTTCCCCTAGCGGGAGTCACCGGGGAGCTGTTTTTT
.	.	TRBJ2-3	TRBV10-3	CAHQVGQGSTDTQYF	TGTGCCCATCAGGTCGGTCAGGGGAGCACAGATACGCAGTATTTT
.	once	TRBJ2-4	TRBV7-2	CASSLLGLAKNIQYF	TGTGCCAGCAGCTTATTGGGCTTAGCCAAAAACATTCAGTACTTC
TRBD1	.	TRBJ2-1	TRBV5-4	CASSLTGTGIGAEQFF	TGTGCCAGCAGCCTAACCGGGACAGGGATCGGTGCTGAGCAGTTCTTC
.	.	TRBJ2-7	TRBV5-1	CASGTGRTSAEQYF	TGCGCCAGCGGAACCGGACGGACTTCTGCCGAGCAGTACTTC
TRBD2	.	TRBJ2-1	TRBV18	CASSPTLAGGNNEQFF	TGTGCCAGCTCACCTACACTAGCGGGGGGTAACAATGAGCAGTTCTTC
TRBD2	.	TRBJ2-5	TRBV2	CASSERTSGVETQYF	TGTGCCAGCAGTGAAAGGACTAGCGGGGTGGAGACCCAGTACTTC
.	.	TRBJ1-3	TRBV5-5	CASSVDSYSGNTIYF	TGTGCCAGCAGCGTCGACAGCTACTCTGGAAACACCATATATTTT
.	.	TRBJ1-1	TRBV7-2	CASSLILGARTEAFF	TGTGCCAGCAGCTTAATTTTGGGGGCGAGGACTGAAGCTTTCTTT
.	.	TRBJ2-2	TRBV4-3	CASSQASLYTGELFF	TGCGCCAGCAGCCAGGCTTCTCTGTACACCGGGGAGCTGTTTTTT
TRBD1	once	TRBJ1-5	TRBV27	CASSPWTGNSNQPQHF	TGTGCCAGCAGCCCGTGGACAGGCAATAGCAATCAGCCCCAGCATTTT
.	.	TRBJ2-1	TRBV2	CASSGPPVKAGNEQFF	TGTGCCAGCAGTGGACCTCCCGTTAAGGCGGGCAATGAGCAGTTCTTC
TRBD1	few	TRBJ1-2	TRBV2	CASSDEDRGYGYTF	TGTGCCAGCAGTGACGAGGACAGGGGGTATGGCTACACCTTC
.	.	TRBJ1-2	TRBV18	CASSPEGIPSDYGYTF	TGTGCCAGCTCACCGGAGGGGATCCCCTCCGACTATGGCTACACCTTC
.	.	TRBJ1-2	TRBV12-3/TRBV12-4	CASSEYNYGYTF	TGTGCCAGCAGCGAGTATAACTATGGCTACACCTTC